The 23 T cell receptor beta chains below were found in one sample sequenced in a study of cytomegalovirus exposure and HLA in healthy donors. 13 Jbeta primers and 60 Vbeta primers were used for the PCR. TCRdb's table, derived via immunoSEQ multiplex PCR, lists solely in-frame clones and lacks some. The table shows about 76,000 clones, with about 78% occurring only once. What was sequenced was PBMCs. Receptors were obtained from a middle-aged woman in good health and CMV-seropositive.

The chain combines TRBV30 with TRBJ2-7, with 10 bases matching TRBD2. Germline trimming cut 2 bases from V and 1 base from J; bases unmatched to any gene: 2. Germline CDR1 GTSNPN, CDR2 SVGIG (reference sequence). CDR3 length: 14 amino acids. The CDR3, as DNA: TGTGCCTGGAGTTTAGCGGGGGGTTCCTACGAGCAGTACTTC. This translates into CAWSLAGGSYEQYF. Filled out from reference TRBV30 and TRBJ2-7, the complete variable domain reads SQTIHQWPATLVQPVGSPLSLECTVEGTSNPNLYWYRQAAGRGLQLLFYSVGIGQISSEVPQNLSASRPQDRQFILSSKKLLLSDSGFYLCAWSLAGGSYEQYFGPGTRLTVT.

Concerning this clone itself: This CDR3 is also generated by other DNA sequences in the sample. The CDR3 loop reads CASSYYNEQFF. The CDR3 DNA follows: TGTGCCAGCAGTTATTACAATGAGCAGTTCTTC. The chain couples TRBV2 to TRBJ2-1, with D hard to call. The CDR3 covers 11 residues. V was clipped by 5 bases and J by 4 bases, with 3 bases between them. CDR1 is SNHLY and CDR2 is FYNNEI in the germline V gene.

The chain joins TRBV6-5 to TRBJ1-3, with a tentative D call TRBD1 (6 bases). Trimming took 2 bases from V and 1 from J, leaving 12 bases between them. This CDR3 comprises 16 residues. Germline loops: CDR1 MNHEY, CDR2 SVGAGI. CDR3 nucleotides: TGTGCCAGCAGTTACAGTTCAGGGGTATCTGGAAACACCATATATTTT. It codes for CASSYSSGVSGNTIYF.

This clone was observed a single time. V gene TRBV7-9 combines with J gene TRBJ2-1; TRBD1 matches at 9 bases. Germline V CDR1 and CDR2: SEHNR, FQNEAQ (reference sequence). J was trimmed by 4 bases and V by 5 bases; bases with no gene match: 6. The CDR3 consists of 15 residues. The chain's CDR3 is CASSPPGTGYNEQFF. The CDR3, as DNA: TGTGCCAGCAGCCCCCCCGGGACAGGGTACAATGAGCAGTTCTTC. The full variable domain, in which reference TRBV7-9 and TRBJ2-1 provide the parts outside the CDR3, is DTGVSQNPRHKITKRGQNVTFRCDPISEHNRLYWYRQTLGQGPEFLTYFQNEAQLEKSRLLSDRFSAERPKGSFSTLEIQRTEQGDSAMYLCASSPPGTGYNEQFFGPGTRLTVL.

The chain joins TRBV5-1 to TRBJ2-5; TRBD2 matches at 10 bases. CDR1 is SGHRS, CDR2 YFSETQ, per germline. The trim removed 3 bases at V and 5 bases at J, leaving 7 bases unmatched. The CDR3 length is 15 residues. This CDR3 reads CASSSRAGGPETQYF. As DNA, the CDR3 is TGCGCCAGCAGCTCTAGAGCGGGGGGGCCGGAGACCCAGTACTTC.

J is TRBJ2-7 and V is TRBV6-1; 10 bases are a match to TRBD1. Germline CDR1 is MNHNS and CDR2 is SASEGT. J gave up 5 bases and V 11 bases, and 9 bases lay outside the gene matches. The CDR3 runs 13 residues. CDR3 in DNA: TGTGCCGGAGGGACAGGGGAGAGGAACGAGCAGTACTTC. Its protein product is CAGGTGERNEQYF.

CDR3 residues: CASSQQGHQPQHF. In DNA form, the CDR3 reads TGCGCCAGCAGCCAACAGGGTCACCAGCCCCAGCATTTT. The gene calls are TRBV4-3 and TRBJ1-5, with D maybe TRBD1 (5 bases). The length of the CDR3 is 13 residues. CDR1 LGHNA and CDR2 YSLEER come from the germline V gene. The V end lost 2 bases, the J end lost 7 bases, and 9 bases lay between the germline ends.

The chain couples TRBV9 to TRBJ2-2; D perhaps matches TRBD2 (5 bases). The CDR3 contains 14 residues. The germline V gene encodes CDR1 SGDLS and CDR2 YYNGEE. V was shortened by 4 bases and J by 0 bases, with 7 bases between the two germline ends. CDR3 in amino acids: CASSPGTNTGELFF. For the CDR3, the DNA is TGTGCCAGCAGCCCGGGGACGAACACCGGGGAGCTGTTTTTT.

The V gene is TRBV7-9, the J gene TRBJ2-3, with 7 positions matching TRBD1. Trimming removed 1 base from V and 6 bases from J; junction bases left unmatched: 7. CDR1 SEHNR and CDR2 FQNEAQ come from the germline V gene (reference sequence). There are 15 residues in the CDR3. The CDR3 spells CASSLEGGVADTQYF. The CDR3 DNA reads as TGTGCCAGCAGCTTAGAAGGGGGCGTAGCCGATACGCAGTATTTT.

The V call is TRBV13, the J call TRBJ2-1; D might be TRBD2 (6 bases). Trimming removed 4 bases at V and 0 bases at J, with 16 bases between. The germline CDR1 and CDR2 sequences are PRHDT and FYEKMQ (reference sequence). The CDR3 consists of 17 residues. The CDR3, as DNA: TGTGCCAGCAGCTCCCCCTCGGGAGAATTCTCCTACAATGAGCAGTTCTTC. It encodes CASSSPSGEFSYNEQFF.

Here the CDR3 DNA reads TGTGCCAGCAGCTGGGCAGGGGTTGGTAATGAAAAACTGTTTTTT. It codes for CASSWAGVGNEKLFF. V and J are TRBV7-2 and TRBJ1-4; maybe TRBD1 (6 bases). The V gene lost 4 bases and the J gene lost 4 bases, with 13 bases spanning the gap. The CDR3 runs 15 residues. The V gene's germline CDR1 is SGHTA and CDR2 FQGNSA. Drawing the rest from reference TRBV7-2 and TRBJ1-4, the complete variable domain is GAGVSQSPSNKVTEKGKDVELRCDPISGHTALYWYRQSLGQGLEFLIYFQGNSAPDKSGLPSDRFSAERTGGSVSTLTIQRTQQEDSAVYLCASSWAGVGNEKLFFGSGTQLSVL.

This rearrangement joins TRBV7-9 to TRBJ2-3; D not resolved. The CDR3 covers 14 residues. Deletions cut 5 bases from V and 0 bases from J, with 9 bases between. From germline, CDR1 is SEHNR and CDR2 FQNEAQ (reference sequence). The CDR3 bases are TGTGCCAGCAGCCCACGCTATAGCACAGATACGCAGTATTTT. Amino acid sequence: CASSPRYSTDTQYF.

The chain joins TRBV6-5 to TRBJ1-2; 10 nucleotides agree with TRBD1. Germline CDR1 is MNHEY and CDR2 is SVGAGI. The CDR3 extends over 14 amino acids. After removal of 4 bases from V and 8 bases from J, the junction contained 7 bases not matched to a gene. This CDR3 reads CASSSTGTGEGYTF. CDR3 DNA: TGTGCCAGCAGTTCCACCGGGACAGGGGAGGGCTACACCTTC.

The gene calls are TRBV27 and TRBJ1-5, with 9 bases fitting TRBD1. Germline CDR1 is MNHEY and CDR2 is SMNVEV (reference sequence). The trim removed 3 bases at V and 4 bases at J, leaving 4 bases unmatched. The CDR3 is 15 residues long. In DNA form, the CDR3 reads TGTGCCAGCAGTTTCACCGGGACAGGGAATCAGCCCCAGCATTTT. Translated, it gives CASSFTGTGNQPQHF.

The chain employs TRBV5-1 and TRBJ1-5, with 8 bases identical to TRBD1. The CDR3 is 14 residues long. The germline V gene encodes CDR1 SGHRS and CDR2 YFSETQ. With V trimmed by 4 bases and J by 6 bases, 6 bases remained unmatched. Here the CDR3 DNA reads TGCGCCAGCAGCCCTGGACAGGGTCTTCAGCCCCAGCATTTT. Protein product: CASSPGQGLQPQHF.

This chain connects TRBV6-5 to TRBJ1-2; D gene ambiguous. The V gene lost 6 bases and the J gene lost 5 bases, with 19 bases spanning the gap. CDR3 length: 15 residues. CDR1 is MNHEY and CDR2 is SVGAGI in the germline V gene. CDR3 bases: TGTGCCAGCAGCCGCAACTCGCCGGGTGGGTATGGCTACACCTTC. The encoded protein is CASSRNSPGGYGYTF.

This chain links TRBV28 with TRBJ2-3; a possible D gene is TRBD2 (7 bases). CDR1 is MDHEN and CDR2 is SYDVKM in the germline V gene. The CDR3 has 15 residues. The V gene lost 6 bases and the J gene lost 3 bases, with 16 bases spanning the gap. CDR3: CASSPQGGGTDTQYF. CDR3 DNA sequence: TGTGCCAGCAGCCCCCAAGGGGGGGGTACAGATACGCAGTATTTT.

The rearrangement links TRBV28 to TRBJ2-4; TRBD1 aligns across 9 bases. Trimming at V came to 4 bases and at J to 9 bases, leaving 13 bases not matched to a gene. CDR1 is MDHEN and CDR2 is SYDVKM in the germline V gene. This CDR3 region has 16 residues. Written as DNA, the CDR3 is TGTGCCAGCAGTTCCGATGGGACAGGGACTGAGGGCATTCAGTACTTC. Translated: CASSSDGTGTEGIQYF.

The chain employs TRBV6-1 and TRBJ2-7; TRBD1 aligns across 9 bases. The CDR3 covers 15 residues. Germline CDR1 MNHNS, CDR2 SASEGT. V lost 0 bases and J lost 5; bases outside the gene matches: 5. CDR3 DNA sequence: TGTGCCAGCAGTGAAGCTGGGGGACAGGGCGACGAGCAGTACTTC. Residues: CASSEAGGQGDEQYF.

The chain recombines TRBV7-2 with TRBJ2-5, with no clear D. The J call is uncertain, as TRBJ2-7 better fits the DNA end. The CDR3 is 13 residues long. From germline, CDR1 is SGHTA and CDR2 FQGNSA. The CDR3 nucleotides are TGTGCCAGCAGCTTAAGCCAAACCTACGAGCAGTACTTC. Its protein is CASSLSQTYEQYF.

The chain recombines TRBV4-3 with TRBJ1-2; TRBD1 agrees at 7 bases. CDR1 and CDR2 from the germline V gene are LGHNA and YSLEER. The trim removed 0 bases at V and 8 bases at J, leaving 6 bases unmatched. This CDR3 is 14 amino acids long. DNA of the CDR3: TGCGCCAGCAGCCAAGAAAAACAGGGGCACGGCTACACCTTC. Residues: CASSQEKQGHGYTF.

The V gene is TRBV7-8, the J gene TRBJ1-6; TRBD1 is a possible D gene (5 bases). CDR3 length: 13 amino acids. Trimming pared 3 bases from V and 10 bases from J, leaving 10 bases between. The germline gives CDR1 SGHVS, CDR2 FQNEAQ. The CDR3 nucleotides are TGTGCCAGCAGCTTTGATAGGGGATCACCCCTCCACTTT. Its translation: CASSFDRGSPLHF.

The chain is built from TRBV2 and TRBJ2-7; D gene unclear. Trimming cost V 4 bases and J 2 bases, with 6 bases left between them. The CDR3 consists of 12 residues. In germline, CDR1 is SNHLY, CDR2 FYNNEI. The CDR3 DNA reads as TGTGCCAGCAGTGGGCAGGCCTACGAGCAGTACTTC. Protein: CASSGQAYEQYF.